The clone carrying this TCR beta chain showed up many times. Its antigen remains unidentified. A second PCR of roughly 7 to 11 cycles used a sample-barcoded 5' primer and a J-beta primer mix. Sequencing recovered at least 3 million CDR3-containing paired-end reads from each sample. A single record per CDR3 protein comes from TCRdb applying MiXCR to the 5' RACE reads. The top ten clones hold approximately 15% of a sample with about 620,000 distinct CDR3 sequences, under 65% of them seen once. The germline V gene has CDR1 DFQATT and CDR2 SNEGSKA (reference sequence). This CDR3 is built from 15 residues. V was clipped by 0 bases and J by 7 bases; unmatched bases: 8. The data were obtained in a study of blood T cells in healthy people across ages. Study-wide findings and caveats: Both higher diversity and more naive CD4+ cells marked long-lived donors when set against aged donors.

This chain connects TRBV20-1 to TRBJ2-1; 8 bases fit TRBD2. This sequence was found in a woman over 75 in good health. Source material: blood. The CDR3 region is CSARDQRGNSNEQFF. The CDR3 region has the DNA TGCAGTGCTAGAGATCAGCGGGGGAATAGTAATGAGCAGTTCTTC.